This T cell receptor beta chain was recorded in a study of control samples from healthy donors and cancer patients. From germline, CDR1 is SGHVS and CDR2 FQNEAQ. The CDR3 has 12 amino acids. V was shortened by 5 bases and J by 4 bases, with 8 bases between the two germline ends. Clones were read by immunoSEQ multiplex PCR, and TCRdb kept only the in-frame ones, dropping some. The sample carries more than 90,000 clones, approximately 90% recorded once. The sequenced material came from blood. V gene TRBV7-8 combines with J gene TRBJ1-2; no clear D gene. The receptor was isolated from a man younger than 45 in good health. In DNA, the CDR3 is TGTGCCAGCAGCAGACACGTCTATGGCTACACCTTC. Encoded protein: CASSRHVYGYTF.